This TCR beta chain was recovered during a study of T cell responses to AZD1222 COVID-19 vaccine. Study in general: Combined were second doses at about 4 or about 12 weeks.

With respect to this clone: Its antigen is as yet unknown.

CDR3 length: 20 amino acids. Germline CDR1 reads MGHRA; CDR2 reads YSYEKL. Trimming removed 0 bases from V and 7 bases from J; junction bases left unmatched: 20. The table came from immunoSEQ multiplex PCR; TCRdb's copy has only in-frame clones and leaves some out. The data contain 68,000 or so clones, over 60% of them singletons. General study points: Among the donors, most were white British and more were female, and clonal diversity was possibly underestimated.

Specimen: peripheral blood, collected on day 0 of AZD1222 vaccination. This sequence originates from an adult in good health. The chain employs TRBV4-1 and TRBJ2-2; TRBD2 matches at 7 bases. CDR3 bases: TGCGCCAGCAGCCAAGAGTCCCTTGGGCGGGGGAGGTCTCTAAGCGGGGAGCTGTTTTTT. Its protein is CASSQESLGRGRSLSGELFF.